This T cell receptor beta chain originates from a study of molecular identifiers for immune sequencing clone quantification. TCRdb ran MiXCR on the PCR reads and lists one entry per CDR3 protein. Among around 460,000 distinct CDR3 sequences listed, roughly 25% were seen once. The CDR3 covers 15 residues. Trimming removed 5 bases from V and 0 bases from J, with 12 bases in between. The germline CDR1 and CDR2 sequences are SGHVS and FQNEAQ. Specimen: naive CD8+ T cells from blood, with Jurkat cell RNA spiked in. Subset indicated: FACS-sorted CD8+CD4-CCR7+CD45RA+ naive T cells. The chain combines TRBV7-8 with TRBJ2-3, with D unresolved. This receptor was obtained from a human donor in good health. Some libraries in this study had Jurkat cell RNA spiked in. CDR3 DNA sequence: TGTGCCAGCAGCCTTAGACTTCCTAGCACAGATACGCAGTATTTT. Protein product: CASSLRLPSTDTQYF.